The following is a T cell receptor beta chain sequence with its context. Study processing details: Scientists estimated how many nucleated cells there were by amplifying reference gene primers. The repertoire was sequenced with immunoSEQ multiplex PCR; TCRdb's copy has only in-frame clones and lacks some. That table supplies the V and J calls and clone size; D and trimming were determined from the DNA. The table has around 280,000 clones, more than 75% seen once. The V gene lost 0 bases and the J gene lost 4 bases, with 14 bases spanning the gap. Germline V CDR1 and CDR2: LNHNV, YYDKDF (reference sequence). The length of the CDR3 is 16 residues. These data come from a study of blood T cell repertoires in COVID-19.

The V and J genes are TRBV15 and TRBJ2-3; the D gene is possibly TRBD2 (7 bases). The source material was peripheral blood. This clonotype was obtained from a woman in her twenties or thirties who had recovered from COVID-19. The CDR3 reads CATSRDRSGGADTQYF. In nucleotides, the CDR3 is TGTGCCACCAGCAGAGATCGGTCGGGGGGCGCAGATACGCAGTATTTT.